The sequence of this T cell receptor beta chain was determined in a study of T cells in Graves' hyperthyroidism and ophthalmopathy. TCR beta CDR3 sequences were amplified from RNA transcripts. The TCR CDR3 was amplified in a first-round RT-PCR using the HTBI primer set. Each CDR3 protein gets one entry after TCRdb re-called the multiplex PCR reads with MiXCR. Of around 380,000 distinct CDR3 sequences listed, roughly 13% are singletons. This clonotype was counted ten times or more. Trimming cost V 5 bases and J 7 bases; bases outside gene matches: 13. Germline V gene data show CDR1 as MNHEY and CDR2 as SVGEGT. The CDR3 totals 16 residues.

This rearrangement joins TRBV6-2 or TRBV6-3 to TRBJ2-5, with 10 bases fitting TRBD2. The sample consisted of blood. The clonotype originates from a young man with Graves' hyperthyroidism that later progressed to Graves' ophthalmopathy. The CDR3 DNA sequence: TGTGCCAGCAGTACCTCTAGCGGGGGACCTGCGGGGACCCAGTACTTC. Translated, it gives CASSTSSGGPAGTQYF.